A selection of T cell receptor beta chains follows, all from one sample in a study of T cells after yellow fever vaccination. MiXCR was run by TCRdb on the 5' RACE reads, yielding one entry per CDR3 protein. The sample includes around 72,000 distinct CDR3 sequences, around 7% of them seen just once. Sequenced material: CD8+ T cells sorted from PBMCs, taken more than 8 days after the first yellow fever vaccination. The receptor set was obtained from a man aged 18 to 30 who received the YFV17D yellow fever vaccine. CDR3s include the opening cysteine and the closing phenylalanine or tryptophan. A D gene is named only where the DNA matches it firmly. For some rows the clone size is stated as once, few or many, or as a class when expanded; others skip it.

J gene: TRBJ2-2
V gene: TRBV5-6
D gene: TRBD2
clone size: NA
CDR3 DNA: TGTGCCAGCAGCTTGGTATGGACTAGCTTCGAGGTGAACACCGGGGAGCTGTTTTTT
CDR3 protein: CASSLVWTSFEVNTGELFF

J gene: TRBJ2-6
V gene: TRBV7-3
D gene: NA
clone size: few
CDR3 DNA: TGTGCCAGCAGCTTATATTCGGTTGGGGCCCGACTCTCTGGGGCCAACGTCCTGACTTTC
CDR3 protein: CASSLYSVGARLSGANVLTF

J gene: TRBJ1-1
V gene: TRBV7-3
D gene: NA
clone size: few
CDR3 DNA: TGTGCCAGCAGCTCAGCTGGGGGGCTTGTAGCTTTCTTT
CDR3 protein: CASSSAGGLVAFF

J gene: TRBJ2-7
V gene: TRBV12-3/TRBV12-4
D gene: NA
clone size: NA
CDR3 DNA: TGTGCCAGCAGCCCCGGGTTGGGGGCCTACGAGCAGTACTTC
CDR3 protein: CASSPGLGAYEQYF

J gene: TRBJ2-5
V gene: TRBV7-9
D gene: NA
clone size: few
CDR3 DNA: TGTGCCAGCAGCTCCTTTTTAGCGGAAAGTCAAGAGACCCAGTACTTC
CDR3 protein: CASSSFLAESQETQYF

J gene: TRBJ2-1
V gene: TRBV9
D gene: NA
clone size: few
CDR3 DNA: TGTGCCAGCAGCGTAGCGGGGGTGTCCTACAATGAGCAGTTCTTC
CDR3 protein: CASSVAGVSYNEQFF

J gene: TRBJ1-1
V gene: TRBV6-1
D gene: NA
clone size: many
CDR3 DNA: TGTGCCAGCAGTGACATTCTGAACACTGAAGCTTTCTTT
CDR3 protein: CASSDILNTEAFF

J gene: TRBJ2-2
V gene: TRBV7-8
D gene: TRBD2
clone size: NA
CDR3 DNA: TGTGCCAGCAGCCCCGTCCTAGCGGGGATTTTGAACACCGGGGAGCTGTTTTTT
CDR3 protein: CASSPVLAGILNTGELFF

J gene: TRBJ2-2
V gene: TRBV7-6
D gene: NA
clone size: many
CDR3 DNA: TGTGCCAGCGGCACGCGGTCGGGGGAGCTGTTTTTT
CDR3 protein: CASGTRSGELFF

J gene: TRBJ2-1
V gene: TRBV7-9
D gene: TRBD1
clone size: many
CDR3 DNA: TGTGCCAGCAGCTTTTCGGGACAGGGTTTGGATGAGCAGTTCTTC
CDR3 protein: CASSFSGQGLDEQFF

J gene: TRBJ1-5
V gene: TRBV4-1
D gene: NA
clone size: NA
CDR3 DNA: TGCGCCAGCAGCCAAGTGGAAGGGTTCAGCAATCAGCCCCAGCATTTT
CDR3 protein: CASSQVEGFSNQPQHF

J gene: TRBJ2-1
V gene: TRBV11-2
D gene: NA
clone size: NA
CDR3 DNA: TGTGCCAGCAGCTCAGCCGGGGCTTTCAATGAGCAGTTCTTC
CDR3 protein: CASSSAGAFNEQFF

J gene: TRBJ2-5
V gene: TRBV7-9
D gene: TRBD2
clone size: NA
CDR3 DNA: TGTGCCAGCAGCGCCCGGGGAGCGGGGGGGCCGGAGACCCAGTACTTC
CDR3 protein: CASSARGAGGPETQYF

J gene: TRBJ1-2
V gene: TRBV5-1
D gene: NA
clone size: NA
CDR3 DNA: TGCGCCAGCAGCTTGGCCAATCGGGGAGACCTAAGGGATGGCTACACCTTC
CDR3 protein: CASSLANRGDLRDGYTF

J gene: TRBJ2-1
V gene: TRBV11-1
D gene: NA
clone size: many
CDR3 DNA: TGTGCCAGCAGCTCGGCCCGGACAGCCCGAGCCTACAATGAGCAGTTCTTC
CDR3 protein: CASSSARTARAYNEQFF

J gene: TRBJ2-1
V gene: TRBV7-9
D gene: NA
clone size: many
CDR3 DNA: TGTGCCAGCAGCTTTTTAGGTGAGCAGTTCTTC
CDR3 protein: CASSFLGEQFF

J gene: TRBJ1-5
V gene: TRBV28
D gene: NA
clone size: many
CDR3 DNA: TGTGCCAGCAGCCTTCAATTGGGTGCCCAGCATTTT
CDR3 protein: CASSLQLGAQHF

J gene: TRBJ2-7
V gene: TRBV4-3
D gene: NA
clone size: few
CDR3 DNA: TGCGCCAGCAGCCAAGAAATCTATCGGACTGGGGACTCCTACGAGCAGTACTTC
CDR3 protein: CASSQEIYRTGDSYEQYF

J gene: TRBJ2-1
V gene: TRBV4-3
D gene: TRBD2
clone size: many
CDR3 DNA: TGCGCCAGCAGCCAAGATGAAACGGCTAGCGGGGGGCCTGCGTTCTTC
CDR3 protein: CASSQDETASGGPAFF

J gene: TRBJ2-1
V gene: TRBV27
D gene: NA
clone size: many
CDR3 DNA: TGTGCCAGCAGTACCGGGAGCAGATATGAGCAGTTCTTC
CDR3 protein: CASSTGSRYEQFF

J gene: TRBJ2-3
V gene: TRBV11-3
D gene: NA
clone size: NA
CDR3 DNA: TGTGCCAGCAGCTTACGGGACGGCACAGATACGCAGTATTTT
CDR3 protein: CASSLRDGTDTQYF

J gene: TRBJ2-1
V gene: TRBV6-5
D gene: NA
clone size: few
CDR3 DNA: TGTGCCAGCAGTTTACGGGGCGCCAACAATGAGCAGTTCTTC
CDR3 protein: CASSLRGANNEQFF

J gene: TRBJ2-2
V gene: TRBV5-1
D gene: NA
clone size: many
CDR3 DNA: TGCGCCAGCAGCCCACCCCGGGACGGGACCCAGAACACCGGGGAGCTGTTTTTT
CDR3 protein: CASSPPRDGTQNTGELFF

J gene: TRBJ1-4
V gene: TRBV4-2
D gene: NA
clone size: NA
CDR3 DNA: TGTGCCAGCAGCCAAGTGGCCCAAGGTTCTACGGAACTGTTTTTT
CDR3 protein: CASSQVAQGSTELFF

J gene: TRBJ2-1
V gene: TRBV4-2
D gene: NA
clone size: NA
CDR3 DNA: TGTGCCAGCAGCCAAGATATCGGAGGTAATGAGCAGTTCTTC
CDR3 protein: CASSQDIGGNEQFF

J gene: TRBJ2-7
V gene: TRBV3-1
D gene: NA
clone size: few
CDR3 DNA: TGTGCCAGCAGCCCCGACAGAAGATACGAGCAGTACTTC
CDR3 protein: CASSPDRRYEQYF

J gene: TRBJ1-3
V gene: TRBV7-9
D gene: NA
clone size: many
CDR3 DNA: TGTGCCAGCAGCTTTGGCAGCTCTGGAAACACCATATATTTT
CDR3 protein: CASSFGSSGNTIYF

J gene: TRBJ2-2
V gene: TRBV5-1
D gene: NA
clone size: many
CDR3 DNA: TGCGCCAGCAGACCCATCGGGGCGCCTGAGGGGGAGCTGTTTTTT
CDR3 protein: CASRPIGAPEGELFF

J gene: TRBJ2-5
V gene: TRBV11-2
D gene: TRBD2
clone size: many
CDR3 DNA: TGTGCCAGCAGCTTAGACGGGAGCGGGGGGGCAATAGGTCAGACCCAGTACTTC
CDR3 protein: CASSLDGSGGAIGQTQYF

J gene: TRBJ2-5
V gene: TRBV6-5
D gene: NA
clone size: NA
CDR3 DNA: TGTGCCAGCAGTTATTTTAGAGGGGGCGCGGGGGAGACCCAGTACTTC
CDR3 protein: CASSYFRGGAGETQYF

J gene: TRBJ2-1
V gene: TRBV20-1
D gene: TRBD2
clone size: NA
CDR3 DNA: TGCAGTGCTAGAATCCCTAGCGGGGGAAACTACAATGAGCAGTTCTTC
CDR3 protein: CSARIPSGGNYNEQFF

J gene: TRBJ2-5
V gene: TRBV7-9
D gene: NA
clone size: few
CDR3 DNA: TGTGCCAGCAGCTTAATAGGTAACAGGGATCGAGAGACCCAGTACTTC
CDR3 protein: CASSLIGNRDRETQYF

J gene: TRBJ2-1
V gene: TRBV6-2/TRBV6-3
D gene: NA
clone size: many
CDR3 DNA: TGTGCCAGCCTGCGGGGGCGGACGTACAATGAGCAGTTCTTC
CDR3 protein: CASLRGRTYNEQFF

J gene: TRBJ1-1
V gene: TRBV18
D gene: NA
clone size: many
CDR3 DNA: TGTGCCAGCTCACCCGCGGAGCCCACGGCGAACACTGAAGCTTTCTTT
CDR3 protein: CASSPAEPTANTEAFF

J gene: TRBJ2-1
V gene: TRBV5-1
D gene: NA
clone size: few
CDR3 DNA: TGCGCCAGCAGCTTGGACAGCTTCTATGAGCAGTTCTTC
CDR3 protein: CASSLDSFYEQFF

J gene: TRBJ2-1
V gene: TRBV4-3
D gene: TRBD2
clone size: few
CDR3 DNA: TGCGCCAGCAGCCAAGGGCTAGGGCGGGGGGGGCTTTACAATGAGCAGTTCTTC
CDR3 protein: CASSQGLGRGGLYNEQFF

J gene: TRBJ1-5
V gene: TRBV4-3
D gene: NA
clone size: few
CDR3 DNA: TGCGCCAGCAGCCAGTACAGTTATAGCAATCAGCCCCAGCATTTT
CDR3 protein: CASSQYSYSNQPQHF

J gene: TRBJ2-7
V gene: TRBV5-1
D gene: NA
clone size: many
CDR3 DNA: TGCGCCAGCAGCCGGGAGAGGGACTCCTACTACGAGCAGTACTTC
CDR3 protein: CASSRERDSYYEQYF

J gene: TRBJ2-1
V gene: TRBV6-5
D gene: TRBD2
clone size: many
CDR3 DNA: TGTGCCAGCAGTTACGAGGGGGGACTAGCGGGGGGGAAAAATGAGCAGTTCTTC
CDR3 protein: CASSYEGGLAGGKNEQFF

J gene: TRBJ2-1
V gene: TRBV4-2
D gene: NA
clone size: NA
CDR3 DNA: TGTGCCAGCAGCCAACACGACCCGAATGAGCAGTTCTTC
CDR3 protein: CASSQHDPNEQFF